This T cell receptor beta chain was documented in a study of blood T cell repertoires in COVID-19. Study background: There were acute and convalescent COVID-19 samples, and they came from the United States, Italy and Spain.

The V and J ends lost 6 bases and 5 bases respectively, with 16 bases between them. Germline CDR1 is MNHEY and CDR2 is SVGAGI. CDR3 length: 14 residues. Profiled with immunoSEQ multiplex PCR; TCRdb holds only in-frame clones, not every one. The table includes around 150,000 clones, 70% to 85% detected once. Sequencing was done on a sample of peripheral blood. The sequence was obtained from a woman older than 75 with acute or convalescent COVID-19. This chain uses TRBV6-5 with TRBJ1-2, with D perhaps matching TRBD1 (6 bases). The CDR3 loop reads CASRPDRSGYGYTF. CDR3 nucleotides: TGTGCCAGCAGACCGGACAGAAGTGGGTATGGCTACACCTTC.